These T cell receptor beta chains were read from a single sample in a study of blood T cells in healthy people across ages. Using its own MiXCR run on the 5' RACE reads, TCRdb lists one record per CDR3 protein. The sample has almost 1 million distinct CDR3 sequences; roughly 51% are singletons. Sample: blood. These receptors were taken from a woman in her fifties or sixties in good health. CDR3s include the opening cysteine and the closing phenylalanine or tryptophan. The D gene is left open where the match is weak.

D,J,V,CDR3
-,TRBJ1-2,TRBV7-8,CASSLQGRLGGTGYTF
-,TRBJ2-6,TRBV25-1,CAGIGANVLTF
TRBD1,TRBJ2-5,TRBV28,CASSPSGTGGEETQYF
-,TRBJ2-5,TRBV11-2,CASRGPTRGAETQYF
-,TRBJ2-1,TRBV7-2,CASSLDLVNEQFF
TRBD2,TRBJ2-3,TRBV30,CAWGAGARSTQYF
TRBD1,TRBJ2-7,TRBV29-1,CSVAEQGREQYF
-,TRBJ1-2,TRBV20-1,CSARVGPNYGYTF
-,-,TRBV7-2,CASSLVLAEQYF
-,TRBJ2-3,TRBV7-2,CASSPLVRVGTDTQYF
-,TRBJ2-2,TRBV10-1,CASSDYTGELFF
-,TRBJ1-5,TRBV7-9,CASSPSVGGLNQPQHF
TRBD1,TRBJ2-5,TRBV29-1,CSAGQRGETQYF
-,TRBJ2-7,TRBV28,CASSRILSFSYEQYF
TRBD2,TRBJ2-4,TRBV7-9,CASSPSGQGVGIAKNIQYF
-,TRBJ2-1,TRBV30,CAWRTWNEQFF
-,TRBJ2-1,TRBV4-3,CASSQEVAWSYNEQFF
TRBD1,TRBJ2-1,TRBV12-3/TRBV12-4,CASSLPGRGGDEQFF
-,TRBJ2-7,TRBV28,CASSLRRLDLGYEQYF
-,TRBJ1-5,TRBV18,CASSRDGNQPQHF
TRBD2,TRBJ2-1,TRBV5-1,CASSLGLAGPYEQFF
-,TRBJ2-4,TRBV11-2,CASSHSGGKTKNIQYF
-,-,TRBV7-2,CASSLLVGAKVYEQYF
-,TRBJ1-5,TRBV4-1,CASSQGLERPQHF
-,TRBJ2-7,TRBV7-2,CASSSTSLSDEQYF
-,TRBJ2-7,TRBV20-1,CSASPWGRPSYEQYF
-,TRBJ2-7,TRBV7-9,CASRLHLQGESSYEQYF
TRBD1,TRBJ1-2,TRBV10-3,CAISESNRGTTARNGYTF
-,TRBJ2-4,TRBV4-3,CASSQIPKTSGAKNIQYF
-,TRBJ2-7,TRBV7-9,CASSPTGVSEQYF
-,TRBJ2-6,TRBV7-6,CASSLVPWRASGANVLTF
TRBD1,TRBJ1-5,TRBV6-6,CASSYGQALSNQPQHF
TRBD1,TRBJ2-5,TRBV12-3/TRBV12-4,CASSLSDRGDGTQYF
TRBD1,TRBJ1-1,TRBV7-6,CASSFRGQGGEAFF
TRBD1,TRBJ2-7,TRBV6-6,CASRPPGQGLYEQYF
-,TRBJ2-7,TRBV6-2/TRBV6-3,CASSTNRRGAGYEQYF
TRBD1,TRBJ1-5,TRBV4-1,CASSLLSGTGSQPQHF
-,-,TRBV24-1,CATSGPGGVMTQYF
-,TRBJ1-2,TRBV6-1,CASKPTGNYGYTF
TRBD2,TRBJ2-7,TRBV7-2,CASSLGAAGVYEQYF
TRBD2,TRBJ2-7,TRBV7-2,CASSPQDRSGREDYEQYF
-,TRBJ2-5,TRBV3-1,CATKGIGGQETQYF
-,-,TRBV5-6,CASSNRGGYNEQFF
-,TRBJ2-2,TRBV5-1,CASHGPTGELFF
TRBD2,-,TRBV6-2/TRBV6-3,CASSKTSGRAGETQYF
-,TRBJ1-2,TRBV4-2,CASSQELRDWAYGYTF
-,TRBJ2-1,TRBV19,CASRSRRNEQFF
-,TRBJ2-7,TRBV25-1,CASSVLATGEQYF
TRBD1,TRBJ1-2,TRBV5-5,CASKTTGAADYGYTF
-,TRBJ2-7,TRBV7-2,CASSLVGGDDEQYF
-,TRBJ2-5,TRBV30,CAWSVTVQETQYF
-,TRBJ1-5,TRBV7-9,CASSLESNQPQHF